The source of this TCR beta chain is a study of blood T cell repertoires in COVID-19. On the study more broadly: Acute and convalescent COVID-19 samples came from the United States, Italy and Spain. The cDNA or gDNA used as material had been derived from T cells, B-cell-depleted T cells, or PBMCs.

This clone occurred once. V gave up 5 bases and J gave up 0 bases, with 16 bases separating them. Germline V gene data show CDR1 as SGHVS and CDR2 as FNYEAQ. There are 16 residues in the CDR3. Methods used by the authors: From reference gene primer amplification, estimates of nucleated cell counts were derived. Sequenced by immunoSEQ multiplex PCR; TCRdb stores in-frame clones only, minus some. The DNA gave D and trimming, while V, J and clone size come from that table. The table lists 250,000 to 350,000 clones, roughly nine tenths of them singletons. Sequencing was done on a sample of peripheral blood. The clonotype comes from a woman aged 40 to 50 who had recovered from COVID-19. The chain carries TRBV7-6 and TRBJ1-1; D might be TRBD1 (5 bases). CDR3 DNA: TGTGCCAGCAGCCTACTAGCGGCAGGGATGAACACTGAAGCTTTCTTT. Protein sequence: CASSLLAAGMNTEAFF.